One and the same sample provided the 27 T cell receptor beta chains below, sequenced in a study of CD8 T cells in Susac syndrome. RNA in amounts of roughly 0.5 to 1 ug was reverse transcribed with random hexamers. MiXCR, run by TCRdb on the immunoSEQ multiplex PCR reads, gives a single entry per CDR3 protein. The data contain tens of thousands of distinct CDR3 sequences, about 93% of them singletons. The source material was CD4+ T cells from PBMCs. The receptors derive from a human donor with Susac syndrome.

Details on this clonotype: An end of the junction does not agree with germline; a read error may underlie this. The chain has TRBV14 and TRBJ2-3; D gene unclear. CDR1 SGHDN and CDR2 FVKESK come from the germline V gene. The CDR3 runs 11 residues. In DNA form, the CDR3 reads TGTGCCAGCAGCCAAACAGTTACGCAGTATTTT. It yields the protein CASSQTVTQYF.

This clonotype was counted once. The V gene is TRBV19, the J gene TRBJ2-1, with a tentative D call TRBD2 (5 bases). The germline CDR1 and CDR2 sequences are LNHDA and SQIVND (reference sequence). The CDR3 is 15 residues long. Trimming took 3 bases from V and 7 from J, leaving 16 bases between them. CDR3 in amino acids: CASSISRTSSNEQFF. CDR3 nucleotides: TGTGCCAGTAGTATTTCGAGGACTTCATCTAATGAGCAGTTCTTC.

V is TRBV23-1 and J is TRBJ1-2; no firm D call. TRBV23-1 is treated as an ORF (open reading frame) with a function not yet certain. CDR3 length: 14 residues. Trimming pared 2 bases from V and 10 bases from J, leaving 17 bases between. The CDR3 nucleotides are TGCGCCAGCAGTCAACAACAGTTACTTTTGGACTACACCTTC. It encodes CASSQQQLLLDYTF.

This clonotype was detected only once. V usage is TRBV6-5 and J usage is TRBJ1-2; D gene ambiguous. Trimming cost V 6 bases and J 8 bases, with 16 bases left between them. Per the germline V gene, CDR1 is MNHEY and CDR2 is SVGAGI. This CDR3 comprises 13 residues. CDR3 sequence reads: CASRRIEDVGYTF. For the CDR3, the DNA is TGTGCCAGCAGACGAATCGAGGACGTAGGCTACACCTTC.

This clonotype was counted a single time. This chain links TRBV14 with TRBJ2-3; D unresolved. Germline lookup yields CDR1 SGHDN and CDR2 FVKESK. Between the trimmed V and J ends, which lost 2 bases and 0 bases, there was a span of 15 bases. The length of the CDR3 is 17 residues. CDR3 sequence reads: CASSQITALKSTDTQYF. CDR3 bases: TGTGCCAGCAGCCAAATAACGGCTCTAAAGAGCACAGATACGCAGTATTTT.

The chain is built from TRBV24-1 and TRBJ2-3; 7 bases agree with TRBD1. J was trimmed by 3 bases and V by 4 bases; bases with no gene match: 3. The V gene's germline CDR1 is KGHDR and CDR2 SFDVKD. CDR3 length: 14 residues. The CDR3 here is CATSETGWTDTQYF. CDR3 coding DNA: TGTGCCACCAGTGAGACAGGGTGGACAGATACGCAGTATTTT.

Judged by abundance, this clonotype is medium-sized (0.01 to 0.1%). V is TRBV3-1 and J is TRBJ2-5; D remains ambiguous. From germline, CDR1 is LGHDT and CDR2 YNNKEL (reference sequence). This CDR3 spans 11 amino acids. Between the trimmed V and J ends, which lost 5 bases and 4 bases, there was a span of 5 bases. The CDR3 region has the DNA TGTGCCAGCAGCTTAGGAGAGACCCAGTACTTC. Translation gives CASSLGETQYF.

J is TRBJ1-5 and V is TRBV12-3 or TRBV12-4; TRBD1 matches at 8 bases. With V trimmed by 5 bases and J by 7 bases, 7 bases remained unmatched. The CDR3 has 14 amino acids. The CDR3, as DNA: TGTGCCAGCAGTCCCACAGGGGGAAGGCAGCCCCAGCATTTT. It specifies CASSPTGGRQPQHF.

The genes are TRBV20-1 and TRBJ1-2, with D perhaps matching TRBD1 (5 bases). The V and J ends lost 5 bases and 6 bases respectively, with 16 bases between them. The germline V gene has CDR1 DFQATT and CDR2 SNEGSKA (reference sequence). The CDR3 has 13 residues. In nucleotides, the CDR3 is TGCAGTGCTTCCCCGGGGGGTTTGGATGGCTACACCTTC. It codes for CSASPGGLDGYTF.

The chain couples TRBV5-1 to TRBJ1-1; 9 bases match TRBD1. Looked up from germline, CDR1 is SGHRS and CDR2 is YFSETQ. This CDR3 region has 15 residues. V lost 2 bases, J lost 1 base, and 3 bases stayed unmatched. CDR3 DNA: TGCGCCAGCAGCTTCACAGGGGGCAGGAACACTGAAGCTTTCTTT. This sequence encodes CASSFTGGRNTEAFF.

V usage is TRBV7-9 and J usage is TRBJ2-7; D may be TRBD1 (5 bases). The CDR3 runs to 14 residues. The V gene's germline CDR1 is SEHNR and CDR2 FQNEAQ (reference sequence). Trimming removed 2 bases from V and 0 bases from J, with 8 bases in between. Here the CDR3 reads CASSLRTSSYEQYF. The CDR3 coding sequence is TGTGCCAGCAGCTTAAGGACATCCTCCTACGAGCAGTACTTC.

This clonotype was detected only once. The rearrangement joins TRBV9 to TRBJ2-3; possibly TRBD1 for D (5 bases). CDR1 and CDR2 (germline): SGDLS, YYNGEE. Trimming took off 3 bases at V and 4 bases at J, with 15 bases between the two ends. There are 15 residues in the CDR3. The CDR3 DNA reads TGTGCCAGCAGCGGGACCCGTCTACAGGCAGATACGCAGTATTTT. Its translation is CASSGTRLQADTQYF.

This chain joins TRBV6-5 and TRBJ2-2; 7 bases fit TRBD1. V trimming: 10 bases; J trimming: 6 bases; junction bases outside the gene matches: 11. The CDR3 is made up of 14 amino acids. Germline values: CDR1 MNHEY, CDR2 SVGAGI. The CDR3 coding sequence is TGTGCCATACAACGGGACAGCCGATCCGGGGAGCTGTTTTTT. Protein product: CAIQRDSRSGELFF.

The chain carries TRBV15 and TRBJ2-7; D is unresolved. The CDR3 spans 13 residues. The V end lost 0 bases, the J end lost 3 bases, and 6 bases lay between the germline ends. Per the germline V gene, CDR1 is LNHNV and CDR2 is YYDKDF (reference sequence). This CDR3 reads CATSRDPSYEQYF. CDR3 DNA: TGTGCCACCAGCAGAGATCCAAGCTACGAGCAGTACTTC.

The rearrangement links TRBV2 to TRBJ2-6; D not resolved. Germline V lookup: CDR1 SNHLY, CDR2 FYNNEI. Trimming took off 6 bases at V and 2 bases at J, with 8 bases between the two ends. The length of the CDR3 is 14 residues. This chain's CDR3 is CASSGRTGANVLTF. The CDR3 DNA reads TGTGCCAGCAGCGGCCGGACTGGGGCCAACGTCCTGACTTTC.

A note on this clonotype: One junction end does not reproduce the germline sequence, and a read error may be involved. This chain links TRBV10-3 with TRBJ2-3, with 9 positions matching TRBD2. This CDR3 is built from 12 residues. Per the germline V gene, CDR1 is ENHRY and CDR2 is SYGVKD. CDR3 region: CATSGTSPQRYF. In DNA form, the CDR3 reads TGTGCCACCAGTGGGACTAGCCCCCAACGGTATTTT.

DNA for the CDR3: TGTGCCAGCACCTCCGACAGTCACCGAAATCAGCCCCAGCATTTT. Translated, it gives CASTSDSHRNQPQHF. The chain links TRBV7-2 to TRBJ1-5, with a possible D match to TRBD1 (5 bases). V shed 7 bases and J shed 4 bases, with 17 bases lying between them. Germline CDR1 SGHTA, CDR2 FQGNSA. CDR3 length: 15 amino acids.

The CDR3 sequence: CASAGTGGMRNQPQHF. The CDR3 DNA is TGTGCCAGTGCCGGGACAGGGGGCATGCGCAATCAGCCCCAGCATTTT. This chain uses TRBV19 with TRBJ1-5, with TRBD1 matching 12 bases. The CDR3 is 16 residues long. Looked up from germline, CDR1 is LNHDA and CDR2 is SQIVND (reference sequence). The J segment lost 2 bases and the V segment lost 8 bases, leaving 7 bases of the junction unmatched.

The CDR3 region has the DNA TGTGCCAGCAGTGGGACGGGGGGCCGTCAGCCCCAGCATTTT. Protein product: CASSGTGGRQPQHF. The chain couples TRBV2 to TRBJ1-5, with D possibly being TRBD1 (6 bases). The germline V gene encodes CDR1 SNHLY and CDR2 FYNNEI. Trimming pared 4 bases from V and 6 bases from J, leaving 13 bases between. The CDR3 contains 14 residues.

The rearrangement links TRBV6-1 to TRBJ1-1; D call uncertain. The germline V gene encodes CDR1 MNHNS and CDR2 SASEGT. This CDR3 has 12 residues. Trimming removed 6 bases from V and 6 bases from J, with 11 bases in between. CDR3 loop: CASRSGVAEAFF. CDR3 sequence (DNA): TGTGCCAGCAGAAGCGGGGTTGCTGAAGCTTTCTTT.

This chain connects TRBV12-5 to TRBJ2-1; D is uncertain. V lost 1 base and J lost 0, with 7 bases in between. This CDR3 region has 15 residues. Germline lookup yields CDR1 LGHNT and CDR2 FRNRAP. The CDR3 sequence: CASGLGSGSYNEQFF. The CDR3 bases are TGTGCTAGTGGTTTGGGTTCGGGCTCCTACAATGAGCAGTTCTTC.

This clonotype came up a few times. V and J are TRBV14 and TRBJ2-1; 11 bases line up with TRBD2. This CDR3 spans 18 amino acids. V was clipped by 0 bases and J by 8 bases; unmatched bases: 12. Germline V gene data show CDR1 as SGHDN and CDR2 as FVKESK. DNA of the CDR3: TGTGCCAGCAGCCAAGAATCGCTAGCGGGGGGCCTTTTGGATGAGCAGTTCTTC. Its protein is CASSQESLAGGLLDEQFF.

The chain uses TRBV19 and TRBJ2-5; TRBD2 is a possible D gene (5 bases). CDR1 is LNHDA and CDR2 is SQIVND in the germline V gene (reference sequence). Trimming left V 3 bases short and J 1 base short, with 15 bases between. The CDR3 covers 16 residues. CDR3 DNA: TGTGCCAGTAGTATCGGGTTCCGAGGACTCCAAGAGACCCAGTACTTC. This sequence encodes CASSIGFRGLQETQYF.

This rearrangement joins TRBV6-5 to TRBJ1-1; possible D gene TRBD1, 5 bases. Trimming removed 2 bases at V and 1 base at J, with 8 bases between. The CDR3 runs 14 residues. The germline V gene encodes CDR1 MNHEY and CDR2 SVGAGI. CDR3 region: CASSYRGGNTEAFF. In DNA form, the CDR3 reads TGTGCCAGCAGTTACCGTGGGGGGAACACTGAAGCTTTCTTT.

This clonotype was observed once. This rearrangement joins TRBV20-1 to TRBJ1-2; tentative D call: TRBD1 (5 bases). This CDR3 comprises 14 residues. Germline CDR1 is DFQATT and CDR2 is SNEGSKA (reference sequence). Trimming removed 4 bases from V and 0 bases from J, with 12 bases in between. Here the CDR3 reads CSAIKGSANYGYTF. The CDR3 DNA reads TGCAGTGCTATCAAGGGGTCAGCTAACTATGGCTACACCTTC.

This chain connects TRBV7-2 to TRBJ2-3; D unclear. Deletions cut 1 base from V and 0 bases from J, with 8 bases between. From germline, CDR1 is SGHTA and CDR2 FQGNSA. The CDR3 is made up of 15 amino acids. The CDR3 region has the DNA TGTGCCAGCAGCTTAGGGGTAGCCAGCACAGATACGCAGTATTTT. Its translation is CASSLGVASTDTQYF.

This chain joins TRBV3-1 and TRBJ2-5, with 9 bases lining up with TRBD1. CDR3 size: 17 residues. J lost 1 base, V lost 1 base, and 7 bases had no gene match. Germline V gene lookup returns CDR1 LGHDT and CDR2 YNNKEL (reference sequence). The CDR3 sequence: CASSQAAGTGSQETQYF. DNA of the CDR3: TGTGCCAGCAGCCAAGCCGCCGGGACAGGGTCCCAAGAGACCCAGTACTTC.